Given below is one T cell receptor beta chain in context. This clone was found once. What antigen it recognizes has not been identified. No much larger clonotype is one base removed from it; base qualities were not supplied. The sample originates from a study of T cell responses to AZD1222 COVID-19 vaccine (dated by TCRdb to about 2021). In the study overall: TCR sequencing was performed for over 230 trial participants, of whom 207 were given two doses of AZD1222 and around 26 were given two doses of MenACWY control vaccine. Trial participants were enrolled by age into 18-55, 56-69 and 70-plus year subgroups, with 148, 28 and 57 TCR-sequenced participants respectively.

The investigation overall reported the following: The 56-69-year group was small, and its depth increase did not reach significance, likely because of low power. Because no day 14 peak-response samples were available, repertoires were characterized only after the peak T cell response. A significant rise in spike-specific TCR breadth and depth was observed after two AZD1222 doses relative to day 0 and relative to MenACWY recipients. Conclusions about previously exposed vaccinees are limited, since just five or six AZD1222 recipients were seropositive for SARS-CoV-2 at baseline. Reportedly, almost half of the unique spike-specific TCRs recognized epitopes lying outside the regions that are mutated in the B.1.351 and B.1.1.7 variants. Participants were mostly white British, with more females than males. The authors suggested clonal diversity may have been underestimated. Vaccine-associated CD4 TCRs spanned the whole spike protein, with dominant responses in regions 160-218 and 743-854.

Per the publication, the time point label means: about 28 days (+/-7) after the second vaccine dose. AZD1222 recipients whose second dose came at about 4 weeks and those whose second dose came at about 12 weeks were combined into one group, since spike-specific TCR depth and breadth did not differ between the two schedules. Vaccinee samples were obtained from the UK trials COV001 and COV002, which included a single-blind randomized controlled phase 2/3 trial of AZD1222 (ChAdOx1 nCoV-19) in healthy adults. For TCRbeta chain sequencing, PBMC samples from trial participants were taken at day 0 and at day 28 after the second dose. The CDR3 regions of human TCRbeta chains were subjected to immunosequencing. The original methods were these. Repertoire TCRs were matched against a reference library of SARS-CoV-2-specific TCRs generated with the MIRA antigen-specificity platform. Breadth was defined as the fraction of unique TCRs that were SARS-CoV-2-associated, and depth was defined as the fraction of total T cells that were SARS-CoV-2-associated. Using the MIRA data, each spike-specific TCR was assigned both to the spike region to which the TCR was reactive and to a CD4 or CD8 class. Log10-transformed breadth and depth values were compared by one-way ANOVA with Sidak's multiple comparisons tests. TCRdb holds this immuneACCESS table with in-frame rearrangements only. Some clones are missing; in checked studies, unresolved V genes explain under half, and the rest has no known cause. V, J and clone size reflect that table, while D and trimming were determined from the DNA. Within this sample are fewer than 120,000 clones, with approximately 90% of them counted one time only. 15% of the sample is taken by the ten largest.

Clipping removes 7 bases from V and 5 bases from J, with 13 as the unmatched junction base count. From the germline V gene, CDR1 is SGHRS and CDR2 is YFSETQ. The CDR3 runs 15 residues from the cysteine to the phenylalanine. Just CDR3 DNA is preserved here, 45 bases in frame from base 1. This sequence originates from an adult who received the AZD1222 COVID-19 vaccine. The sequencing here drew on peripheral blood, taken 28 days after the second AZD1222 dose. The chain couples TRBV5-1 to TRBJ2-3; TRBD1 matches 7 bases in the middle. At the DNA level, the sequence is TGCGCCAGCGCCACAGGGGAGTCAATGATAGATACGCAGTATTTT. Translated, it reads CASATGESMIDTQYF. This CDR3, with the reference TRBV5-1 and TRBJ2-3 proteins standing in past its ends, gives the full variable domain KAGVTQTPRYLIKTRGQQVTLSCSPISGHRSVSWYQQTPGQGLQFLFEYFSETQRNKGNFPGRFSGRQFSNSRSEMNVSTLELGDSALYLCASATGESMIDTQYFGPGTRLTVL.